This TCR beta chain appears in the sequencing data of a study of glioma-infiltrating T cells after dendritic cell vaccination. As for the study in general: Dendritic cell vaccine was injected intradermally three times, biweekly. Overall study findings and caveats: The cohort had few patients with full blood and tumor sets.

As for time point: after dendritic cell vaccination, including at tumor progression/relapse. Up to about 2 ug genomic DNA was used for TCRB CDR3 amplification. Primers: 60 V beta forward and 13 J beta reverse. Here immunoSEQ multiplex PCR was the method, and the copy in TCRdb shows in-frame clones only, minus some. Of more than 70,000 clones in the sample, roughly 84% are singletons; the top ten hold more than 2%. Turning to this clone: The antigen is unknown.

Germline-derived CDR1 and CDR2 are MNHEY and SVGAGI. V shed 5 bases, J shed 4 bases, and the junction held 10 bases outside the gene matches. CDR3 length: 15 residues. V usage is TRBV6-5 and J usage is TRBJ1-2, with TRBD1 matching over 7 bases. This clonotype was sampled from a human donor with glioblastoma. The sequenced sample was blood, obtained after dendritic cell vaccination. The CDR3 region is CASSPARDSLYGYTF. The CDR3 DNA reads TGTGCCAGCAGTCCCGCCCGGGACAGCCTCTATGGCTACACCTTC.